This TCR beta chain came from a study of tumor and adjacent non-tumor tissue in lung cancer. Turning to the study itself: Patients were aged about 30 to 80, approximately 11 men and a handful of women, stage I to III.

Of note for this clonotype: Germline and junction disagree at one end, which may indicate a read error.

This CDR3 spans 16 amino acids. Germline V gene data show CDR1 as SGHAT and CDR2 as FQNNGV. The library came from three nested PCR rounds adapted from ARM-PCR protocols. Via MiXCR, TCRdb re-called the multiplex PCR reads, giving one row per CDR3 protein. The data show about 48,000 distinct CDR3 sequences, roughly two thirds seen once. This sample's RNA came from whole unsorted tissue. This non-tumor lung sample came from over 3 cm beyond the tumor edge. Material for sequencing was distant non-tumor lung tissue. The clonotype comes from a woman in her 70s with non-small cell lung cancer. The rearrangement uses TRBV11-2 and TRBJ2-6, with TRBD1 as a possible D gene (5 bases). Here the CDR3 DNA reads TGTGCCAGCAGCTGGTCAGACCTCTCTGGGGCCAACATCCTGACTTTC. Protein product: CASSWSDLSGANILTF. Supplemented by reference TRBV11-2 and TRBJ2-6, the full variable domain reads EAGVAQSPRYKIIEKRQSVAFWCNPISGHATLYWYQQILGQGPKLLIQFQNNGVVDDSQLPKDRFSAERLKGVDSTLKIQPAKLEDSAVYLCASSWSDLSGANILTFGAGSRLTVL.